What follows is one T cell receptor beta chain and its context. Its antigen is not identified. TCRdb processed the reads anew with MiXCR; each CDR3 protein has one entry. This table holds roughly 120,000 distinct CDR3 sequences, 32% found once. The data were obtained in a study of T cell repertoires in cytomegalovirus infection. V was shortened by 9 bases and J by 5 bases, with 13 bases between the two germline ends. Germline-derived CDR1 and CDR2 are LGHNT and FRNRAP. The CDR3 contains 13 residues. The J gene is TRBJ2-2, the V gene TRBV12-5, with a possible D match to TRBD2 (7 bases). The receptor was derived from a human donor in good health (CMV status not recorded). Some clones in this sample may be carry-over from other donors' samples. Source: CD8+ T cells from cultured PBMCs, taken from culture after CMV antigen stimulation. The CDR3 nucleotides read TGTGCTAGCCGCGGGGGCTTTACCGGGGAGCTGTTTTTT. The encoded protein is CASRGGFTGELFF.